One and the same sample provided the 32 T cell receptor beta chains below, sequenced in a study of shared clonotypes between healthy human individuals (dated by TCRdb to about 2020). Library creation used the immunoSEQ multiplex PCR assay. In TCRdb, the immuneACCESS table is reduced to in-frame sequences with V and J assigned. These tables do not hold every clone; where another copy was compared, an unresolved V gene accounts for under half, and the others remain unexplained. The sample data list some 650,000 clones, and 97% of these were observed just once. The ten largest account for about 0.06% of the sample. Material: naive CD4+ T cells sorted from blood. The cell subset or site label here, explained by the study, means: CD45RA+ positively selected. Every receptor here comes from a woman in her 30s in good health.

The J gene is TRBJ1-2, the V gene TRBV7-9; TRBD1 agrees at 10 bases. The trim removed 1 base at V and 8 bases at J, leaving 4 bases unmatched. The V gene's germline CDR1 is SEHNR and CDR2 FQNEAQ (reference sequence). This CDR3 region has 14 residues. CDR3 region: CASSLGTGGTGYTF. CDR3 sequence (DNA): TGTGCCAGCAGCTTAGGGACAGGGGGTACGGGCTACACCTTC.

V is TRBV5-8 and J is TRBJ2-1; 13 positions match TRBD2. Germline values: CDR1 SGHTS, CDR2 YDEGEE. V shed 1 base, J shed 0 bases, and the junction held 1 base outside the gene matches. CDR3 length equals 17 residues. In DNA, the CDR3 is TGTGCCAGCAGCTTGAGGACTAGCGGGAGCTCCTACAATGAGCAGTTCTTC. This translates into CASSLRTSGSSYNEQFF.

The V and J genes are TRBV7-8 and TRBJ2-7; tentatively, D is TRBD2 (5 bases). This CDR3 has 13 residues. Germline CDR1 SGHVS, CDR2 FQNEAQ. The germline V and J ends were trimmed by 3 bases and 0 bases, with 6 bases remaining between them. In nucleotides, the CDR3 is TGTGCCAGCAGCTTTCGGGGCTCCTACGAGCAGTACTTC. This gives the protein CASSFRGSYEQYF. Full variable domain (rest looked up from reference TRBV7-8 and TRBJ2-7): GAGVSQSPRYKVAKRGQDVALRCDPISGHVSLFWYQQALGQGPEFLTYFQNEAQLDKSGLPSDRFFAERPEGSVSTLKIQRTQQEDSAVYLCASSFRGSYEQYFGPGTRLTVT.

The chain employs TRBV19 and TRBJ2-1; TRBD2 agrees at 8 bases. Germline-derived CDR1 and CDR2 are LNHDA and SQIVND (reference sequence). V was clipped by 5 bases and J by 10 bases; unmatched bases: 10. The CDR3 is 14 residues long. The CDR3 region is CASSGIAGSQEQFF. CDR3 nucleotide sequence: TGTGCCAGTAGTGGAATAGCGGGGAGTCAAGAGCAGTTCTTC.

The V call is TRBV28, the J call TRBJ2-1, with 9 bases that match TRBD2. Germline V lookup: CDR1 MDHEN, CDR2 SYDVKM. After removal of 3 bases from V and 5 bases from J, the junction contained 8 bases not matched to a gene. CDR3 length: 16 residues. CDR3 bases: TGTGCCAGCAGTTTCATAAGGCTAGCGGGAAACAATGAGCAGTTCTTC. The encoded protein is CASSFIRLAGNNEQFF.

The chain has TRBV5-1 and TRBJ2-7; D remains ambiguous. CDR3 length equals 15 residues. Germline V CDR1 and CDR2: SGHRS, YFSETQ. Trimming pared 0 bases from V and 0 bases from J, leaving 10 bases between. The CDR3 DNA reads TGCGCCAGCAGCTTGGTTGCCAGTGACTCCTACGAGCAGTACTTC. This translates into CASSLVASDSYEQYF. Supplemented by reference TRBV5-1 and TRBJ2-7, the full variable domain reads KAGVTQTPRYLIKTRGQQVTLSCSPISGHRSVSWYQQTPGQGLQFLFEYFSETQRNKGNFPGRFSGRQFSNSRSEMNVSTLELGDSALYLCASSLVASDSYEQYFGPGTRLTVT.

The chain joins TRBV11-3 to TRBJ2-1; TRBD2 matches at 14 bases. Germline V lookup: CDR1 SGHNT, CDR2 YENEEA. This CDR3 has 17 amino acids. The J segment lost 5 bases and the V segment lost 5 bases, leaving 8 bases of the junction unmatched. CDR3 loop: CASSAGTSGRTNNEQFF. In DNA form, the CDR3 reads TGTGCCAGCAGCGCCGGGACTAGCGGGAGAACGAACAATGAGCAGTTCTTC.

The CDR3, as DNA: TGCGCCACTAGGGACGGACAGAGCTATTTCTACGAGCAGTACTTC. Translated, it gives CATRDGQSYFYEQYF. The chain joins TRBV10-2 to TRBJ2-7; the D gene is possibly TRBD1 (6 bases). The ends were cut back, 10 bases at V and 3 bases at J, with 22 bases in the middle. CDR1 WSHSY and CDR2 SAAADI come from the germline V gene. There are 15 residues in the CDR3.

The genes are TRBV7-7 and TRBJ2-6; D is ambiguous. Germline-derived CDR1 and CDR2 are SSHAT and FNYEAQ (reference sequence). There are 15 residues in the CDR3. Trimming removed 6 bases from V and 0 bases from J, with 9 bases in between. The CDR3 here is CASSPSGSGANVLTF. For the CDR3, the DNA is TGTGCCAGCAGTCCCTCAGGCTCTGGGGCCAACGTCCTGACTTTC.

This clone was seen a single time. The chain employs TRBV27 and TRBJ1-4; no definite D call. V was shortened by 4 bases and J by 8 bases, with 20 bases between the two germline ends. Germline CDR1 is MNHEY and CDR2 is SMNVEV (reference sequence). The CDR3 is 16 amino acids. CDR3 DNA sequence: TGTGCCAGCAGTTCTCATCCGGGATCCCCACCCGAAAAACTGTTTTTT. Translated: CASSSHPGSPPEKLFF.

The sample holds a few counts of this clone. The genes are TRBV30 and TRBJ2-5, with no clear D. CDR3 length equals 13 residues. CDR1 and CDR2 (germline): GTSNPN, SVGIG (reference sequence). V lost 1 base and J 4 bases, leaving 10 bases between the germline ends. The DNA of the CDR3 is TGTGCCTGGAGTGAGGGCTTCTCAGAGACCCAGTACTTC. Its translation is CAWSEGFSETQYF. Complete variable domain (other parts from reference TRBV30 and TRBJ2-5): SQTIHQWPATLVQPVGSPLSLECTVEGTSNPNLYWYRQAAGRGLQLLFYSVGIGQISSEVPQNLSASRPQDRQFILSSKKLLLSDSGFYLCAWSEGFSETQYFGPGTRLLVL.

V is TRBV13 and J is TRBJ2-7; 7 nucleotides match TRBD1. Germline V gene lookup returns CDR1 PRHDT and CDR2 FYEKMQ (reference sequence). The CDR3 loop spans 14 amino acids. After removal of 5 bases from V and 4 bases from J, the junction contained 8 bases not matched to a gene. CDR3 residues: CASSPRQGSYEQYF. CDR3 nucleotides: TGTGCCAGCAGCCCAAGACAGGGAAGTTACGAGCAGTACTTC.

This sequence joins TRBV18 and TRBJ1-3, with 9 positions matching TRBD1. The V gene's germline CDR1 is KGHSH and CDR2 LQKENI. V lost 3 bases and J lost 4; bases outside the gene matches: 10. CDR3 length: 17 residues. The CDR3 is CASSPPGQGARGNTIYF. CDR3 bases: TGTGCCAGCTCACCCCCGGGACAGGGTGCAAGAGGAAACACCATATATTTT.

The chain links TRBV9 to TRBJ2-1; no clear D gene. The V gene lost 6 bases and the J gene lost 15 bases, with 13 bases spanning the gap. This CDR3 contains 10 residues. Germline V gene data show CDR1 as SGDLS and CDR2 as YYNGEE. CDR3 loop: CASKGSSMFF. The CDR3 region has the DNA TGTGCCAGCAAGGGCTCCAGTATGTTCTTC.

This chain uses TRBV28 with TRBJ2-1, with 12 bases aligning to TRBD2. Germline V lookup: CDR1 MDHEN, CDR2 SYDVKM. J gave up 6 bases and V 5 bases, and 11 bases lay outside the gene matches. The CDR3 is 17 residues long. This CDR3 is CASSAWTSGNRGNEQFF. The CDR3, as DNA: TGTGCCAGCAGTGCATGGACTAGCGGGAATCGGGGCAATGAGCAGTTCTTC.

V usage is TRBV7-9 and J usage is TRBJ2-7; D is undetermined. V was pared by 8 bases and J by 2 bases, with 16 bases between. The CDR3 has 14 residues. Germline V gene lookup returns CDR1 SEHNR and CDR2 FQNEAQ (reference sequence). CDR3 residues: CASVGAPRPYEQYF. CDR3 coding DNA: TGTGCCAGCGTGGGTGCCCCAAGGCCCTACGAGCAGTACTTC.

J is TRBJ2-1 and V is TRBV7-3; 14 bases agree with TRBD2. Trimming cost V 3 bases and J 7 bases; bases outside gene matches: 11. CDR1 and CDR2 from the germline V gene are SGHTA and FQGTGA. This CDR3 region has 18 residues. This chain's CDR3 is CASSFTLTTSGRGNEQFF. In nucleotides, the CDR3 is TGTGCCAGCAGCTTCACTCTTACGACTAGCGGGAGGGGAAATGAGCAGTTCTTC.

The V gene is TRBV2, the J gene TRBJ2-2; TRBD2 might be the D (6 bases). The germline CDR1 and CDR2 sequences are SNHLY and FYNNEI. The V gene lost 4 bases and the J gene lost 6 bases, with 12 bases spanning the gap. The CDR3 is made up of 14 amino acids. CDR3 region: CASSVSGSAGELFF. In DNA form, the CDR3 reads TGTGCCAGCAGTGTTTCCGGGAGTGCCGGGGAGCTGTTTTTT. Using reference TRBV2 and TRBJ2-2 for the parts outside the CDR3, the full variable domain is EPEVTQTPSHQVTQMGQEVILRCVPISNHLYFYWYRQILGQKVEFLVSFYNNEISEKSEIFDDQFSVERPDGSNFTLKIRSTKLEDSAMYFCASSVSGSAGELFFGEGSRLTVL.

V and J are TRBV7-6 and TRBJ1-3; a possible D gene is TRBD1 (6 bases). V lost 5 bases, J lost 2 bases, and 10 bases lay in between. CDR1 is SGHVS and CDR2 is FNYEAQ in the germline V gene. CDR3 size: 14 residues. The CDR3, as DNA: TGTGCCAGCAGCCATGGGGGCGCTGGAAACACCATATATTTT. It specifies CASSHGGAGNTIYF.

The sample holds one count of this clone. The chain employs TRBV7-8 and TRBJ1-5, with D hard to call. V lost 2 bases and J 5 bases, leaving 10 bases between the germline ends. Per germline, CDR1 SGHVS and CDR2 FQNEAQ. The CDR3 runs to 14 residues. DNA of the CDR3: TGTGCCAGCAGCTTACCCCCTACACATCAGCCCCAGCATTTT. Its protein product is CASSLPPTHQPQHF.

The gene calls are TRBV7-9 and TRBJ2-3; 11 nucleotides align to TRBD2. V gave up 1 base and J gave up 3 bases; unmatched junction bases: 6. This CDR3 is 17 amino acids long. The V gene's germline CDR1 is SEHNR and CDR2 FQNEAQ (reference sequence). The CDR3 here is CASSLGSLAGETDTQYF. In DNA, the CDR3 is TGTGCCAGCAGCTTAGGGTCACTAGCGGGAGAGACAGATACGCAGTATTTT. Combining the CDR3 with reference TRBV7-9 and TRBJ2-3 gives the whole variable domain DTGVSQNPRHKITKRGQNVTFRCDPISEHNRLYWYRQTLGQGPEFLTYFQNEAQLEKSRLLSDRFSAERPKGSFSTLEIQRTEQGDSAMYLCASSLGSLAGETDTQYFGPGTRLTVL.

The CDR3 coding sequence is TGCGCCAGCAGGGAAGACAGGGGCGGTCGCTATGGCTACACCTTC. Translated, it gives CASREDRGGRYGYTF. The V call is TRBV10-2, the J call TRBJ1-2, with 8 bases that match TRBD1. The CDR3 has 15 amino acids. From germline, CDR1 is WSHSY and CDR2 SAAADI. Trimming at V came to 6 bases and at J to 4 bases, leaving 10 bases not matched to a gene.

The chain uses TRBV1 and TRBJ1-6; the tabulated D call, TRBD1, remains unverified against the DNA. TRBV1 is a pseudogene. The CDR3 length is 14 residues. The CDR3 protein is CTSSPGQGNSPLHF. CDR3 DNA: TGCACCAGCAGCCCAGGACAGGGGAATTCACCCCTCCACTTT.

The CDR3 DNA is TGTGCCAGTAGTATGTCAGGAGGTACTGAAAAACTGTTTTTT. Amino acid sequence: CASSMSGGTEKLFF. The J gene is TRBJ1-4, the V gene TRBV19; D gene ambiguous. Germline-derived CDR1 and CDR2 are LNHDA and SQIVND (reference sequence). Deletions cut 3 bases from V and 7 bases from J, with 12 bases between. The length of the CDR3 is 14 residues. Complete variable domain (other parts from reference TRBV19 and TRBJ1-4): DGGITQSPKYLFRKEGQNVTLSCEQNLNHDAMYWYRQDPGQGLRLIYYSQIVNDFQKGDIAEGYSVSREKKESFPLTVTSAQKNPTAFYLCASSMSGGTEKLFFGSGTQLSVL.

This clone has a single count. An end of the junction does not agree with germline; a read error may underlie this. Other DNA sequences in the sample encode the same CDR3. J is TRBJ2-5 and V is TRBV7-6; tentatively, D is TRBD2 (6 bases). The CDR3 contains 11 residues. The V gene's germline CDR1 is SGHVS and CDR2 FNYEAQ. The CDR3 region has the DNA TGTGCCAGCAGCCTAGCGGAGACCCAGTACTTC. This gives the protein CASSLAETQYF. The variable domain in full, completed from reference TRBV7-6 and TRBJ2-5, reads GAGVSQSPRYKVTKRGQDVALRCDPISGHVSLYWYRQALGQGPEFLTYFNYEAQQDKSGLPNDRFSAERPEGSISTLTIQRTEQRDSAMYRCASSLAETQYFGPGTRLLVL.

This chain connects TRBV7-9 to TRBJ1-3; TRBD1 is a possible D gene (5 bases). With 3 bases removed from V and 0 bases from J, the gap between germline ends came to 18 bases. The CDR3 covers 18 residues. CDR1 is SEHNR, CDR2 FQNEAQ, per germline (reference sequence). The CDR3 spells CASSFASGGTSSGNTIYF. CDR3 DNA sequence: TGTGCCAGCAGCTTTGCATCCGGGGGAACAAGCTCTGGAAACACCATATATTTT. Filled out from reference TRBV7-9 and TRBJ1-3, the complete variable domain reads DTGVSQNPRHKITKRGQNVTFRCDPISEHNRLYWYRQTLGQGPEFLTYFQNEAQLEKSRLLSDRFSAERPKGSFSTLEIQRTEQGDSAMYLCASSFASGGTSSGNTIYFGEGSWLTVV.

The chain is built from TRBV5-4 and TRBJ2-2, with a possible D match to TRBD2 (6 bases). V was trimmed by 0 bases and J by 2 bases, leaving 8 bases between them. This CDR3 contains 15 residues. CDR1 and CDR2 from the germline V gene are SGHNT and YYREEE (reference sequence). CDR3: CASSLAGDNTGELFF. CDR3 nucleotides: TGTGCCAGCAGCTTGGCGGGAGACAACACCGGGGAGCTGTTTTTT.

The gene calls are TRBV2 and TRBJ1-2; the D gene is possibly TRBD1 (5 bases). CDR3 size: 12 residues. The germline V gene has CDR1 SNHLY and CDR2 FYNNEI. V dropped 9 bases and J dropped 4 bases, with 12 bases sitting between them. The CDR3 region is CARGDRSYGYTF. CDR3 nucleotides: TGTGCCAGGGGGGACCGCTCCTATGGCTACACCTTC.

The chain links TRBV28 to TRBJ1-3; D may be TRBD1 (6 bases). V was shortened by 6 bases and J by 0 bases, with 15 bases between the two germline ends. CDR3 length equals 16 residues. From germline, CDR1 is MDHEN and CDR2 SYDVKM. The chain's CDR3 is CASRFARGYSGNTIYF. The CDR3 DNA follows: TGTGCCAGCAGGTTTGCCAGGGGATACTCTGGAAACACCATATATTTT. Full variable domain (outside the CDR3, taken from reference TRBV28 and TRBJ1-3): DVKVTQSSRYLVKRTGEKVFLECVQDMDHENMFWYRQDPGLGLRLIYFSYDVKMKEKGDIPEGYSVSREKKERFSLILESASTNQTSMYLCASRFARGYSGNTIYFGEGSWLTVV.

This clone was recorded once. The CDR3 region is CASSPRTSGRIYEQYF. The CDR3 DNA follows: TGTGCCAGCAGTCCGAGGACTAGCGGGAGGATCTACGAGCAGTACTTC. This chain joins TRBV14 and TRBJ2-7; 14 positions match TRBD2. Germline assignment: CDR1 SGHDN and CDR2 FVKESK. The CDR3 runs to 16 residues. V lost 6 bases and J lost 3; bases outside the gene matches: 7.

The rearrangement links TRBV18 to TRBJ2-7; weak D call: TRBD1 (5 bases). V was shortened by 1 base and J by 6 bases, with 13 bases between the two germline ends. The CDR3 is 14 amino acids. In germline, CDR1 is KGHSH, CDR2 LQKENI. In DNA form, the CDR3 reads TGTGCCAGCTCACCACGTAGGGGTCCGGGCGAGCAGTACTTC. Amino acids: CASSPRRGPGEQYF.

This clone was seen a single time. This rearrangement joins TRBV5-1 to TRBJ2-1, with D unclear. There are 15 residues in the CDR3. The V gene lost 1 base and the J gene lost 2 bases, with 10 bases spanning the gap. Germline assignment: CDR1 SGHRS and CDR2 YFSETQ. The CDR3 reads CASSLRLDAYNEQFF. The CDR3 DNA sequence: TGCGCCAGCAGCTTGAGGTTGGACGCCTACAATGAGCAGTTCTTC.